The 3 T cell receptor beta chains below all came from one sample that was sequenced in a study of CD8+CD57+ T cells in acquired aplastic anemia. Patients included in sequencing had previously demonstrated CD8+CD57+ cell expansion by flow cytometry. Investigators profiled TCR beta VDJ and CDR3 from genomic DNA template. TCRdb independently ran MiXCR on the reads; one entry per CDR3 protein. The sample consists of fewer than 250,000 distinct CDR3 sequences, 47% of them appearing once. Material: sorted CD4+, CD8+, or CD8+CD57+ T cells (not recorded which) from PBMCs. Receptors were obtained from a human donor with aplastic anemia.

This clonotype was recorded a few times. This chain uses TRBV6-2 or TRBV6-3 with TRBJ1-5, with D unclear. There are 15 residues in the CDR3. The germline gives CDR1 MNHEY, CDR2 SVGEGT. Deletions cut 7 bases from V and 0 bases from J, with 13 bases between. Here the CDR3 DNA reads TGTGCCAGCAACAAGCGAACGGTTAGCAATCAGCCCCAGCATTTT. It yields the protein CASNKRTVSNQPQHF.

This clonotype was observed at least ten times. Mismatch with germline at one junction end may stem from a read error. The V and J genes are TRBV7-9 and TRBJ2-1; D ambiguous. This CDR3 is built from 8 residues. Per germline, CDR1 SEHNR and CDR2 FQNEAQ (reference sequence). The CDR3 DNA sequence: TGTGCCAGCAGCAAGGACCTGTTC. This encodes CASSKDLF.

The chain is built from TRBV19 and TRBJ1-5; 7 bases agree with TRBD1. This CDR3 is built from 15 residues. The V and J ends lost 3 bases and 11 bases, in that order; junction bases with no gene match: 13. Germline CDR1 is LNHDA and CDR2 is SQIVND (reference sequence). The CDR3 coding sequence is TGTGCCAGTAGTATGACAGGGCCGTCGGGTAAGGCCCAGCATTTT. Its protein is CASSMTGPSGKAQHF.